This TCR beta chain was sequenced in a study of blood T cell repertoires in COVID-19. The CDR3 length is 12 residues. Germline lookup yields CDR1 SGHRS and CDR2 YFSETQ. Trimming took 5 bases from V and 2 from J, leaving 7 bases between them. TCRdb's copy holds only in-frame clones and misses some; the assay was immunoSEQ multiplex PCR. The repertoire holds about 170,000 clones, with approximately 85% as singletons. The sequence was obtained from a man aged 55 to 70 who had recovered from COVID-19. The V and J genes are TRBV5-1 and TRBJ2-5; a weak D match, TRBD2 (5 bases). Sample: peripheral blood. The CDR3 loop reads CASRGSQETQYF. CDR3 bases: TGCGCCAGCAGGGGGAGTCAAGAGACCCAGTACTTC.